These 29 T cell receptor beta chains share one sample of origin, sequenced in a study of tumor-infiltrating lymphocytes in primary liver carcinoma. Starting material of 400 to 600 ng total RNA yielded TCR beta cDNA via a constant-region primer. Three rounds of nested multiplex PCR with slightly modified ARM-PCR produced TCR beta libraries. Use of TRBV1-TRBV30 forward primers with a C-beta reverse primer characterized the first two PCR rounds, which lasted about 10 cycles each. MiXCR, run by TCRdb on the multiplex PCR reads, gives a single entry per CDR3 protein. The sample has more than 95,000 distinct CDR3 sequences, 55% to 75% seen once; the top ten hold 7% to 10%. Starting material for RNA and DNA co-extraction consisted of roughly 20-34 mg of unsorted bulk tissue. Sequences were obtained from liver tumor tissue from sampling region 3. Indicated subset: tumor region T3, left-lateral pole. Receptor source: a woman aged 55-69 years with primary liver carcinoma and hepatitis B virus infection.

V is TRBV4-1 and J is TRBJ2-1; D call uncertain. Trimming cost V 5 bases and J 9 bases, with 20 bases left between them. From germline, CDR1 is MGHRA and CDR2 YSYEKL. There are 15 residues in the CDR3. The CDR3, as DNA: TGCGCCAGCAGCGCTGAGGCAATTAGATGGGGTGAGCAGTTCTTC. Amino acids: CASSAEAIRWGEQFF.

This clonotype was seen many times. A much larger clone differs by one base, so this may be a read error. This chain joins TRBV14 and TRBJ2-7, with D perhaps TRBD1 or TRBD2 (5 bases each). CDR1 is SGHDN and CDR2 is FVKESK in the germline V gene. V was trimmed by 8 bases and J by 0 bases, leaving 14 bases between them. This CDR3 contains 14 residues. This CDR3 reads CASRPGRNSYEQYF. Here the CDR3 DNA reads TGTGCCAGCCGACCGGGACGGAACTCCTACGAGCAGTACTTC.

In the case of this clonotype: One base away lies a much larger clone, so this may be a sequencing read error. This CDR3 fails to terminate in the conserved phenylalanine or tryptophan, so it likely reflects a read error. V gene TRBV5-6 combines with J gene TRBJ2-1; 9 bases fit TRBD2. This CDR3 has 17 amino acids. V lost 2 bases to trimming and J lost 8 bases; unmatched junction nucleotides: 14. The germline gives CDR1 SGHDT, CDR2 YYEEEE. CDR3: CASSFLPRAGGSDEQFL. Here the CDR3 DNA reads TGTGCCAGCAGCTTCCTCCCGCGGGCGGGAGGGTCGGATGAGCAGTTCTTA.

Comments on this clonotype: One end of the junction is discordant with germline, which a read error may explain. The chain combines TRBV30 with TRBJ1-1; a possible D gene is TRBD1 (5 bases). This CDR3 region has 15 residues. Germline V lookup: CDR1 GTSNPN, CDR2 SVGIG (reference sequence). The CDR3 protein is CAWKHSGGEDTGAFF. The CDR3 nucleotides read TGTGCCTGGAAACATAGTGGCGGAGAGGACACTGGAGCTTTCTTT.

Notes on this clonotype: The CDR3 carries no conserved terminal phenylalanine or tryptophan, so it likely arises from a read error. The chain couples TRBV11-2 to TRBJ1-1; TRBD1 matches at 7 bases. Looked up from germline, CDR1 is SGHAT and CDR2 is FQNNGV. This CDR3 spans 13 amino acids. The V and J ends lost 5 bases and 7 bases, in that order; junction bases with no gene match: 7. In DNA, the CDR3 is TGTGCCAGCAGCCCAGAGTCAGGGGGTGAAGCTTTCCTT. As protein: CASSPESGGEAFL.

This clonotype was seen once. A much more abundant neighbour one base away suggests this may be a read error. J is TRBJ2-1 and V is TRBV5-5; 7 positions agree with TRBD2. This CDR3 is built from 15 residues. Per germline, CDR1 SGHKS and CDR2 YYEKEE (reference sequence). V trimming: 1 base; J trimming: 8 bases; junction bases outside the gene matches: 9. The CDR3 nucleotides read TGTGCCAGCAGCTTGTCGACTAGCAGGTACTATGAGCAGTTCTTC. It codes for CASSLSTSRYYEQFF. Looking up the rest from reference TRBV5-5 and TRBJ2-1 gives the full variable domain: DAGVTQSPTHLIKTRGQQVTLRCSPISGHKSVSWYQQVLGQGPQFIFQYYEKEERGRGNFPDRFSARQFPNYSSELNVNALLLGDSALYLCASSLSTSRYYEQFFGPGTRLTVL.

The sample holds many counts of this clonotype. The CDR3 sequence is CASSPGLAGGTPYEQYF. DNA of the CDR3: TGTGCCAGCAGCCCGGGACTAGCGGGGGGGACCCCCTACGAGCAGTACTTC. The rearrangement links TRBV5-4 to TRBJ2-7; 16 bases are a match to TRBD2. The CDR3 is made up of 17 amino acids. Looked up from germline, CDR1 is SGHNT and CDR2 is YYREEE (reference sequence). V was clipped by 4 bases and J by 2 bases; unmatched bases: 6. The full variable domain, rest sourced from reference TRBV5-4 and TRBJ2-7, is ETGVTQSPTHLIKTRGQQVTLRCSSQSGHNTVSWYQQALGQGPQFIFQYYREEENGRGNFPPRFSGLQFPNYSSELNVNALELDDSALYLCASSPGLAGGTPYEQYFGPGTRLTVT.

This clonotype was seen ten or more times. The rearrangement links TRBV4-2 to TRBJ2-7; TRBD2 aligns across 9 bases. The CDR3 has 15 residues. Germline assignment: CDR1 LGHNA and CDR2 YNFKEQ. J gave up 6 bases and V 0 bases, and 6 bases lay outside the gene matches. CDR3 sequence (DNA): TGTGCCAGCAGCCAAGACCTAGCGGGGACGAGCGAGCAGTACTTC. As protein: CASSQDLAGTSEQYF.

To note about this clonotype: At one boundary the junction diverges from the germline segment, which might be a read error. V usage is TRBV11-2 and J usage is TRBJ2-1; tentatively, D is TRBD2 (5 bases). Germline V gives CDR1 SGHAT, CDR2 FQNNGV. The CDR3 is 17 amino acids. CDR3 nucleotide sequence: TGTGTCAGCAGCCCTCCAACTACTAGTATAGTGTTCGATGAGCAGTTCTTC. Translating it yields CVSSPPTTSIVFDEQFF.

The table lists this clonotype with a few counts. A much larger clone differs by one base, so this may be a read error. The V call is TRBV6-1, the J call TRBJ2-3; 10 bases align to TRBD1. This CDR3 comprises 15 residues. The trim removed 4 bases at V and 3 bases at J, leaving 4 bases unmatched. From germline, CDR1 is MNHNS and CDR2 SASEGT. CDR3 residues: CASSVGTGETDTQYF. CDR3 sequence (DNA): TGTGCCAGCAGTGTGGGGACAGGGGAAACAGATACGCAGTATTTT.

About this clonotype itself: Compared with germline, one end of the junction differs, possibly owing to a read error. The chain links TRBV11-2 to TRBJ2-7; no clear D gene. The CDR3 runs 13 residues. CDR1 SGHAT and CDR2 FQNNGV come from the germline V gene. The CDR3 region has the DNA TGTGCCGGCAGCTTAGGCCAGCTATACGAGCAGTGCTTC. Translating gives CAGSLGQLYEQCF.

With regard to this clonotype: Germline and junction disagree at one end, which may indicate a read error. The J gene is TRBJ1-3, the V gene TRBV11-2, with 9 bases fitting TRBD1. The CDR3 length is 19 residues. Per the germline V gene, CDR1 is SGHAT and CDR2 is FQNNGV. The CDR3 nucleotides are TGTGCCAGCAACTCATGCCCGGACAGGGGAGCGTACTCTGGAAGCACCATATATTTT. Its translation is CASNSCPDRGAYSGSTIYF.

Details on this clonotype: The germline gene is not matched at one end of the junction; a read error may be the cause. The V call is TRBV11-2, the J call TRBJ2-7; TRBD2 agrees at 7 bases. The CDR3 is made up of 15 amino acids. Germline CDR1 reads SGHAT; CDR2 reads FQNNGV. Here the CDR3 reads CANSLDGGEVYEQYF. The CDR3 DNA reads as TGTGCCAACAGCTTAGATGGGGGGGAGGTCTACGAGCAATACTTC.

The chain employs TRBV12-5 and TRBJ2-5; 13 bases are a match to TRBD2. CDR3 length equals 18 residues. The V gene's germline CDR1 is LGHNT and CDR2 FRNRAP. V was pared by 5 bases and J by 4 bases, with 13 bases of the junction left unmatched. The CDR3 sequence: CASGPERTSGGLGETQYF. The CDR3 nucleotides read TGTGCTAGTGGTCCTGAGCGGACTAGCGGGGGATTAGGAGAGACCCAGTACTTC.

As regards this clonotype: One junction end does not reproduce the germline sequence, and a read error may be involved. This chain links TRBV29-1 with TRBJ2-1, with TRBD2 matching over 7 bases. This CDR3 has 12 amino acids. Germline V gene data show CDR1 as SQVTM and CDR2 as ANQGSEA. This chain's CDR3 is CSVRAGVNEQSF. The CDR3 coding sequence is TGCAGCGTTAGGGCGGGAGTCAATGAGCAGTCCTTC.

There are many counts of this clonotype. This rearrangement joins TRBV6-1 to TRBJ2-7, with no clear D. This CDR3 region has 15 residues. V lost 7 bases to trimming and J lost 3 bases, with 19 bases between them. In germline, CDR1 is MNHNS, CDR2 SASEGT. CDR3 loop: CASILSTDSSYEQYF. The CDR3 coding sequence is TGTGCCAGCATCCTCAGCACAGACTCGAGCTACGAGCAGTACTTC.

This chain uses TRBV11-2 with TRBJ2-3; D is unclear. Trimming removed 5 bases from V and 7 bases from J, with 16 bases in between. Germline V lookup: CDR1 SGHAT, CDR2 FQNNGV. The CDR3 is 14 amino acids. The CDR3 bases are TGTGCCAGCAGCCTCCAGAGTGACAAAAATACGCAGTATTTT. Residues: CASSLQSDKNTQYF.

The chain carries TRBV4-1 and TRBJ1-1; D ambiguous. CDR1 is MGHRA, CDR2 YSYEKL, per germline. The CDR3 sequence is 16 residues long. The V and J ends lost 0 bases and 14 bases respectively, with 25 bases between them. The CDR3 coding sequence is TGCGCCAGCAGCCAAGAATTGACCTCCTTGAACACTGGAGCCTTCTTT. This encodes CASSQELTSLNTGAFF.

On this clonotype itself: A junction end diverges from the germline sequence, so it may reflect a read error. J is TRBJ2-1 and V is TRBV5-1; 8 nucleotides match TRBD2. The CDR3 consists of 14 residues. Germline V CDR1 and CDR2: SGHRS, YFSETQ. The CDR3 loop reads CAGSSSGSPNEQFF. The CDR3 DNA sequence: TGCGCCGGCAGCTCGAGCGGGAGTCCAAATGAGCAGTTCTTC.

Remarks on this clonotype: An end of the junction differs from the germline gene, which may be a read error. The CDR3 coding sequence is TGTGCCTGCAGGCCACAGGGGGAACCTGGGGGCTACACCTTC. This codes for CACRPQGEPGGYTF. This chain uses TRBV12-3 or TRBV12-4 with TRBJ1-2; 8 positions match TRBD1. The CDR3 is 14 amino acids.

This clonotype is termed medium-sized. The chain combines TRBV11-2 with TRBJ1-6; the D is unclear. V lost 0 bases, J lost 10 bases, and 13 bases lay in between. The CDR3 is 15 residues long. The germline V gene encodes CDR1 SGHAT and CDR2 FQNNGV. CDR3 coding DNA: TGTGCCAGCAGCTTAGATCCGGGGAGTCGCTCACCCCTCCACTTT. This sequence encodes CASSLDPGSRSPLHF.

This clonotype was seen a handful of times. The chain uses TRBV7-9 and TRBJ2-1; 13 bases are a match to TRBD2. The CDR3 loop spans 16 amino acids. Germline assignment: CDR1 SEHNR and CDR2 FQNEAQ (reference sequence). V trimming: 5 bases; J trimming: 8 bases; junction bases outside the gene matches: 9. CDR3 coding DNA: TGTGCCAGCAGCGGGTTTGGGACTAGCGGGAACGATGAGCAGTTCTTC. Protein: CASSGFGTSGNDEQFF. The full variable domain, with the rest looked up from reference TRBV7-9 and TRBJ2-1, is DTGVSQNPRHKITKRGQNVTFRCDPISEHNRLYWYRQTLGQGPEFLTYFQNEAQLEKSRLLSDRFSAERPKGSFSTLEIQRTEQGDSAMYLCASSGFGTSGNDEQFFGPGTRLTVL.

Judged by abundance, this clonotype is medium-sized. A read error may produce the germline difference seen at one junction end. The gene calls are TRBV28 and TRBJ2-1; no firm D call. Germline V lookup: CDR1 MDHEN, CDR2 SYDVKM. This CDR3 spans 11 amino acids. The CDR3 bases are TGTGCCAGCAGTTTGGTGCACGAGCGGTTCTTC. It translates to CASSLVHERFF.

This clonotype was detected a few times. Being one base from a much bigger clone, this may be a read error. The CDR3 spells CSAGQGGGDTGELFF. Written as DNA, the CDR3 is TGCAGCGCCGGCCAGGGGGGGGGGGACACCGGGGAGCTGTTTTTT. The chain couples TRBV29-1 to TRBJ2-2; possibly TRBD1 or TRBD2 for D (7 bases each). Germline CDR1 and CDR2: SQVTM and ANQGSEA. Trimming pared 7 bases from V and 3 bases from J, leaving 18 bases between. This CDR3 is 15 amino acids long.

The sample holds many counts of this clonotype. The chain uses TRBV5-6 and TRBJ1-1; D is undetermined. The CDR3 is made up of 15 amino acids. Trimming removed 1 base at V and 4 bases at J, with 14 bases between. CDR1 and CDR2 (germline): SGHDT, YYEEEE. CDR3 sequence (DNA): TGTGCCAGCAGCTTGCGCTTTACACGACTCACTGAAGCTTTCTTT. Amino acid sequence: CASSLRFTRLTEAFF.

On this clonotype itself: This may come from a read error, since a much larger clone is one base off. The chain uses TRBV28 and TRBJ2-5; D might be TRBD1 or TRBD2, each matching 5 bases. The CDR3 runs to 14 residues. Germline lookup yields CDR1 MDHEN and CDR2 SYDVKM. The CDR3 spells CGSTNPGAAETQYF. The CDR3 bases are TGTGGCAGCACCAACCCCGGGGCAGCGGAGACCCAGTACTTC.

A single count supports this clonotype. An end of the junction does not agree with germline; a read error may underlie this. The CDR3 sequence is CASSRGSRDYYELYF. CDR3 nucleotides: TGTGCCAGCAGCCGAGGTTCCCGGGACTACTACGAGCTGTACTTC. V is TRBV14 and J is TRBJ2-7, with 7 bases that match TRBD2. Germline CDR1 reads SGHDN; CDR2 reads FVKESK. The CDR3 length is 15 residues.

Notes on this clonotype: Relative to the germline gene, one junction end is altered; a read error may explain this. The CDR3 nucleotides read TGTGCCAGCAGTGAGTCCAGCGGGTCTAGCACAGATATGCAGTATTTT. Translated, it gives CASSESSGSSTDMQYF. J is TRBJ2-3 and V is TRBV6-4; a weak D match, TRBD2 (6 bases). The CDR3 spans 16 residues. Germline V gene sequence: CDR1 MRHNA, CDR2 SNTAGT.

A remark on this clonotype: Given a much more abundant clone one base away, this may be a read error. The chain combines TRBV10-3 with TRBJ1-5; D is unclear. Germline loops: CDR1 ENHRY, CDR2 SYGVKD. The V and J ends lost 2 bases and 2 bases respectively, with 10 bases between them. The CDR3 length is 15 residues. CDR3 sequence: CAISEGQYCNQPQHF. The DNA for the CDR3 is TGTGCCATCAGTGAGGGGCAGTATTGCAATCAGCCCCAGCATTTT.